This T cell receptor beta chain stems from a study of radiation and T cells in renal cell carcinoma. The study, taken as a whole, reports: From baseline, blood top tumor clonotypes peaked at 2 weeks post-radiation.

Produced via immunoSEQ multiplex PCR; TCRdb's table is partial and in-frame only. The sample gives 100,000 to 150,000 clones, about four fifths of which show up once; 5.8% is in the top ten. The CDR3 loop spans 13 amino acids. The germline V gene encodes CDR1 GTSNPN and CDR2 SVGIG (reference sequence). Specified time point: blood 2 weeks post-SBRT. The treatment here: 15 Gy SBRT to primary tumor, nephrectomy 4 weeks later. Serial blood draws occurred at baseline and 2 and 4 weeks post-SBRT. This clone was recorded a few times. The target antigen is unknown. Relative to the germline gene, one junction end is altered; a read error may explain this.

The source is a man in his fifties with renal cell carcinoma. The sequencing used blood, collected from a patient whose treatment included radiotherapy and nephrectomy. The chain combines TRBV30 with TRBJ2-5; 8 nucleotides align to TRBD2. CDR3 DNA sequence: TGTGCCTGGAGTGTACTGGGAAGCGGGAGTACGGACTTC. Encoded protein: CAWSVLGSGSTDF.